These 24 T cell receptor beta chains were all obtained from the same sample, sequenced in a study of beta chain features in type 1 diabetes. Reverse transcribing all isolated RNA meant expressed TCRB transcripts were sequenced. The assay was immunoSEQ multiplex PCR, and TCRdb's table has in-frame clones only and misses some. In the table there are 850,000 to 900,000 clones, 15% to 20% of which are singletons. Source material: naive CD4+ T cells from blood. The receptors stem from a young woman in good health.

The chain employs TRBV18 and TRBJ2-1; D may match TRBD1 or TRBD2 (5 bases each). Deletions cut 2 bases from V and 7 bases from J, with 18 bases between. CDR1 and CDR2 from the germline V gene are KGHSH and LQKENI. The CDR3 is 16 amino acids. CDR3 bases: TGTGCCAGCTCACCAATGTCGCCAGGGACGGGTAATGAGCAGTTCTTC. Its translation is CASSPMSPGTGNEQFF.

This clone was counted between two and nine times. The chain employs TRBV6-5 and TRBJ2-1, with 9 bases fitting TRBD2. The CDR3 extends over 15 amino acids. Trimming removed 0 bases from V and 7 bases from J; junction bases left unmatched: 4. The germline V gene encodes CDR1 MNHEY and CDR2 SVGAGI. This CDR3 is CASSYSGGRGNEQFF. CDR3 sequence (DNA): TGTGCCAGCAGTTACTCGGGCGGGAGGGGTAATGAGCAGTTCTTC.

The table lists this clone with a few counts. The chain is built from TRBV28 and TRBJ1-5, with TRBD1 identical over 8 bases. J was trimmed by 6 bases and V by 3 bases; bases with no gene match: 7. The CDR3 is 15 amino acids. Germline loops: CDR1 MDHEN, CDR2 SYDVKM. This CDR3 reads CASSFLDRGFQPQHF. The CDR3 DNA follows: TGTGCCAGCAGTTTCCTTGACAGGGGATTTCAGCCCCAGCATTTT.

This clone was found many times. The chain joins TRBV13 to TRBJ2-1, with TRBD2 as a possible D gene (6 bases). Germline V gives CDR1 PRHDT, CDR2 FYEKMQ (reference sequence). The V end was cut by 5 bases, the J end by 7 bases, with 18 bases between. The CDR3 has 15 amino acids. This CDR3 is CASSPGGEAGNEQFF. DNA of the CDR3: TGTGCCAGCAGCCCCGGGGGTGAGGCGGGGAATGAGCAGTTCTTC.

In this sample, this clone turned up a few times. The chain recombines TRBV19 with TRBJ2-2; a weak D match, TRBD1 (5 bases). Germline CDR1 LNHDA, CDR2 SQIVND (reference sequence). Trimming cost V 4 bases and J 3 bases, with 9 bases left between them. The CDR3 runs 14 residues. CDR3 protein: CASSTGMDTGELFF. The CDR3 nucleotides are TGTGCCAGTAGTACAGGGATGGACACCGGGGAGCTGTTTTTT.

This clone has more than one count but fewer than ten. The chain is built from TRBV19 and TRBJ2-5, with 7 bases lining up with TRBD1. This CDR3 contains 14 residues. Germline lookup yields CDR1 LNHDA and CDR2 SQIVND (reference sequence). V dropped 6 bases and J dropped 1; count of bases not matched to a gene: 5. The CDR3 DNA reads TGTGCCAGTAGCCGAGACAGGGTCCAAGAGACCCAGTACTTC. Encoded protein: CASSRDRVQETQYF. Drawing the rest from reference TRBV19 and TRBJ2-5, the complete variable domain is DGGITQSPKYLFRKEGQNVTLSCEQNLNHDAMYWYRQDPGQGLRLIYYSQIVNDFQKGDIAEGYSVSREKKESFPLTVTSAQKNPTAFYLCASSRDRVQETQYFGPGTRLLVL.

V usage is TRBV6-1 and J usage is TRBJ1-5, with D possibly matching TRBD1 (6 bases). Germline CDR1 and CDR2: MNHNS and SASEGT. Deletions cut 10 bases from V and 2 bases from J, with 15 bases between. This CDR3 region has 14 residues. The DNA for the CDR3 is TGTGCCACCCTAGTTAACAGGGGCAATCAGCCCCAGCATTTT. The encoded protein is CATLVNRGNQPQHF.

This clone showed up just a few times. The chain joins TRBV5-1 to TRBJ2-1; the match to TRBD2 covers 8 bases. This CDR3 comprises 15 residues. The V and J ends lost 1 base and 5 bases, in that order; junction bases with no gene match: 5. Looked up from germline, CDR1 is SGHRS and CDR2 is YFSETQ. CDR3 in amino acids: CASSLLTSEHNEQFF. The CDR3 DNA reads TGCGCCAGCAGCTTGTTGACTAGCGAGCACAATGAGCAGTTCTTC.

Details on this clone: This may arise from a read error, as a much more abundant clone is one base away. The rearrangement joins TRBV7-9 to TRBJ1-1; D is uncertain. CDR3 length equals 12 residues. Germline V gene data show CDR1 as SEHNR and CDR2 as FQNEAQ (reference sequence). V was pared by 4 bases and J by 1 base, with 4 bases between. CDR3 sequence: CASSYGNTEAFF. The CDR3 region has the DNA TGTGCCAGCAGCTACGGGAACACTGAAGCTTTCTTT.

The chain couples TRBV19 to TRBJ2-1; TRBD1 agrees at 8 bases. The CDR3 runs to 15 residues. The germline V gene encodes CDR1 LNHDA and CDR2 SQIVND (reference sequence). Trimming removed 3 bases from V and 6 bases from J; junction bases left unmatched: 7. CDR3 bases: TGTGCCAGTAGTATGGGACAGGCTAACCCCAATGAGCAGTTCTTC. Translating it yields CASSMGQANPNEQFF.

The chain recombines TRBV6-5 with TRBJ2-5; the D is unclear. CDR3 length: 14 amino acids. Trimming left V 2 bases short and J 2 bases short, with 9 bases between. The germline CDR1 and CDR2 sequences are MNHEY and SVGAGI. This chain's CDR3 is CASSYDRYQETQYF. CDR3 nucleotides: TGTGCCAGCAGTTACGATCGGTATCAAGAGACCCAGTACTTC.

The genes are TRBV6-5 and TRBJ1-1; TRBD1 is a possible D gene (5 bases). Trimming shortened V by 6 bases and J by 4 bases, and 18 bases separated the two germline ends. The CDR3 extends over 15 amino acids. The germline V gene encodes CDR1 MNHEY and CDR2 SVGAGI. The CDR3 reads CASSVQVYVGTEAFF. CDR3 bases: TGTGCCAGCAGCGTACAGGTTTATGTAGGCACTGAAGCTTTCTTT.

V and J are TRBV9 and TRBJ1-4; possible D gene TRBD1, 5 bases. The ends were cut back, 3 bases at V and 6 bases at J, with 18 bases in the middle. CDR1 and CDR2 from the germline V gene are SGDLS and YYNGEE. The CDR3 has 16 amino acids. This chain's CDR3 is CASSAAAGGGYEKLFF. CDR3 nucleotide sequence: TGTGCCAGCAGCGCCGCCGCCGGCGGGGGTTATGAAAAACTGTTTTTT.

This chain connects TRBV5-4 to TRBJ2-7; the match to TRBD1 covers 10 bases. Germline lookup yields CDR1 SGHNT and CDR2 YYREEE (reference sequence). Trimming removed 4 bases from V and 4 bases from J; junction bases left unmatched: 14. There are 17 residues in the CDR3. CDR3: CASSKRATGTGVYEQYF. The CDR3 region has the DNA TGTGCCAGCAGCAAGCGGGCCACCGGGACAGGGGTATACGAGCAGTACTTC.

This clone was counted a few times. The chain is built from TRBV29-1 and TRBJ1-2; D is uncertain. Germline CDR1 reads SQVTM; CDR2 reads ANQGSEA. Trimming removed 4 bases at V and 1 base at J, with 10 bases between. This CDR3 spans 13 amino acids. For the CDR3, the DNA is TGCAGCGTTGGGACTGGACTTAACTATGGCTACACCTTC. Protein: CSVGTGLNYGYTF.

The CDR3 reads CASTYGRSTDTQYF. DNA for the CDR3: TGTGCCAGCACCTACGGGAGAAGCACAGATACGCAGTATTTT. The V call is TRBV2, the J call TRBJ2-3; maybe TRBD2 (6 bases). The CDR3 is 14 residues long. Germline V gives CDR1 SNHLY, CDR2 FYNNEI. V was trimmed by 7 bases and J by 0 bases, leaving 11 bases between them. The variable domain in full, completed from reference TRBV2 and TRBJ2-3, reads EPEVTQTPSHQVTQMGQEVILRCVPISNHLYFYWYRQILGQKVEFLVSFYNNEISEKSEIFDDQFSVERPDGSNFTLKIRSTKLEDSAMYFCASTYGRSTDTQYFGPGTRLTVL.

The chain has TRBV9 and TRBJ2-5; D not resolved. Trimming pared 0 bases from V and 3 bases from J, leaving 9 bases between. Germline V gene sequence: CDR1 SGDLS, CDR2 YYNGEE. The CDR3 has 14 residues. The CDR3 coding sequence is TGTGCCAGCAGCGTAGGTCCACTCAAAGAGACCCAGTACTTC. It translates to CASSVGPLKETQYF.

This clone was seen a few times. The chain employs TRBV10-3 and TRBJ1-1; 9 bases align to TRBD1. The length of the CDR3 is 15 residues. In germline, CDR1 is ENHRY, CDR2 SYGVKD. The V segment lost 6 bases and the J segment 1 base; nucleotides outside the gene matches: 6. The CDR3 region has the DNA TGTGCCATCAGACGGACAGGGGAAGGGAACACTGAAGCTTTCTTT. Translation: CAIRRTGEGNTEAFF.

This clone was observed a few times. The V gene is TRBV7-2, the J gene TRBJ2-5; D is unresolved. The CDR3 extends over 13 amino acids. Trimming took 5 bases from V and 1 from J, leaving 8 bases between them. Germline CDR1 reads SGHTA; CDR2 reads FQGNSA. The DNA of the CDR3 is TGTGCCAGCAGCCCCCTCTTCCAAGAGACCCAGTACTTC. As protein: CASSPLFQETQYF.

As concerns this clone: Other nucleotide sequences in the sample specify the same CDR3. The chain combines TRBV28 with TRBJ2-7, with D maybe TRBD1 (6 bases). Germline CDR1 is MDHEN and CDR2 is SYDVKM. This CDR3 comprises 12 residues. Trimming shortened V by 6 bases and J by 4 bases, and 10 bases separated the two germline ends. This CDR3 reads CASRAQGYEQYF. In DNA form, the CDR3 reads TGTGCCAGCAGAGCACAGGGTTACGAGCAGTACTTC. The whole variable domain, filled in from reference TRBV28 and TRBJ2-7, reads DVKVTQSSRYLVKRTGEKVFLECVQDMDHENMFWYRQDPGLGLRLIYFSYDVKMKEKGDIPEGYSVSREKKERFSLILESASTNQTSMYLCASRAQGYEQYFGPGTRLTVT.

This rearrangement joins TRBV27 to TRBJ2-7, with 7 bases identical to TRBD2. V lost 7 bases, J lost 3 bases, and 12 bases stayed unmatched. The CDR3 has 15 residues. The germline V gene encodes CDR1 MNHEY and CDR2 SMNVEV (reference sequence). The CDR3 region is CASTPSERDIYEQYF. CDR3 sequence (DNA): TGTGCCAGCACCCCCTCCGAGCGGGATATCTACGAGCAGTACTTC.

CDR3 amino acids: CASSLKSSSAGSFYEQYF. DNA for the CDR3: TGTGCCAGCAGTTTAAAGTCCTCATCTGCGGGATCTTTCTACGAGCAGTACTTC. This sequence joins TRBV27 and TRBJ2-7; possible D gene TRBD2, 6 bases. Germline values: CDR1 MNHEY, CDR2 SMNVEV (reference sequence). Trimming pared 2 bases from V and 3 bases from J, leaving 23 bases between. The CDR3 has 18 amino acids.

In this sample, this clone turned up a few times. This rearrangement joins TRBV28 to TRBJ2-7; 9 bases fit TRBD1. Per germline, CDR1 MDHEN and CDR2 SYDVKM. The CDR3 loop spans 17 amino acids. Unmatched junction bases numbered 13, after V lost 4 bases and J lost 3 bases. The CDR3 sequence is CASSSPGTGFLFYEQYF. CDR3 sequence (DNA): TGTGCCAGCAGTTCCCCCGGGACAGGGTTTCTTTTCTACGAGCAGTACTTC.

This clone came up a few times. The chain couples TRBV25-1 to TRBJ2-1; 9 bases align to TRBD2. The germline CDR1 and CDR2 sequences are MGHDK and SYGVNS. The CDR3 runs 16 residues. Trimming at V came to 3 bases and at J to 6 bases, leaving 9 bases not matched to a gene. CDR3 coding DNA: TGTGCCAGCAGTGAGCCTTTAGCGGGAGTAGTCAATGAGCAGTTCTTC. It yields the protein CASSEPLAGVVNEQFF.